The TCR beta chain under discussion was sequenced for a study of cytomegalovirus exposure and HLA in healthy donors. Nominal health characterized the donors when sampled, though unrecorded immune exposures were likely. Of note for this clone: Its antigen is not identified. This likely comes from a read error, as the CDR3 has no conserved phenylalanine or tryptophan at its end.

PCR used 60 Vbeta primers and 13 Jbeta primers. Sequencing used immunoSEQ multiplex PCR; TCRdb keeps in-frame clones, though not all of them. The table shows about 200,000 clones, with about four fifths occurring only once. General study points: With DRB1 most and HLA-C fewest, TCR association rates differed between HLA loci in a later analysis. Across donors, sequencing depth was assumed by presence/absence analyses to be roughly uniform. What TCR beta sequences reportedly achieved was accurate prediction of HLA-A and HLA-B alleles in most subjects.

The CDR3 runs to 16 residues. V lost 0 bases and J lost 0, with 8 bases in between. Germline-derived CDR1 and CDR2 are LGHNA and YNFKEQ. This chain uses TRBV4-2 with TRBJ1-4; D is undetermined. The clonotype comes from a man in his forties in good health and CMV-seropositive. The sample taken for sequencing was PBMCs. The CDR3: CASSQELRSTNEKLFL. CDR3 DNA sequence: TGTGCCAGCAGCCAAGAATTACGGTCAACTAATGAAAAACTGTTTCTT.